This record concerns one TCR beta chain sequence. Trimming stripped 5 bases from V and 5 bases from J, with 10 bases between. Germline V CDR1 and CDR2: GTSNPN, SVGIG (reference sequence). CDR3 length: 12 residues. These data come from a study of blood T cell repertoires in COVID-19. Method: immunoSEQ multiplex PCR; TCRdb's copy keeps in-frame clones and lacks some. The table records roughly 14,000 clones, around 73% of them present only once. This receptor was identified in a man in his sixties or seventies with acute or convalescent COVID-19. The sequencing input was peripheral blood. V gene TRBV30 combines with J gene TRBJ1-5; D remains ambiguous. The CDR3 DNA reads TGTGCCTGGGGGAACTCATATCAGCCCCAGCATTTT. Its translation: CAWGNSYQPQHF.